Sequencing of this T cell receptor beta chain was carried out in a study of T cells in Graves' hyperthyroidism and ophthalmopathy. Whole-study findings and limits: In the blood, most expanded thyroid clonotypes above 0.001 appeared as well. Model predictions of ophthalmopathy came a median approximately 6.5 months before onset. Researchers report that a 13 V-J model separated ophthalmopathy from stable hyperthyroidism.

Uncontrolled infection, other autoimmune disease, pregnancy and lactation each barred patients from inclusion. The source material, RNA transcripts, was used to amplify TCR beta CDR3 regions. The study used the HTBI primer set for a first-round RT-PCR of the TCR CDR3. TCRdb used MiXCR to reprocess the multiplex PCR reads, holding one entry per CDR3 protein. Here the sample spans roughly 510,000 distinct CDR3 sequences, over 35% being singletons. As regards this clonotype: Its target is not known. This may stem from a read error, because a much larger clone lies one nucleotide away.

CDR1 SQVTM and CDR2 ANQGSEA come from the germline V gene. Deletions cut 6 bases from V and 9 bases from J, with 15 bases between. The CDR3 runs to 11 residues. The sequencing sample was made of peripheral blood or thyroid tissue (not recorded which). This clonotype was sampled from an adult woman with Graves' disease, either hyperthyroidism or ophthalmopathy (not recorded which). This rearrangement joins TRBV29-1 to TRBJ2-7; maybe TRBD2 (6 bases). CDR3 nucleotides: TGCAGCGTGCTGACGGGAGTCGGGCAGTACTTC. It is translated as CSVLTGVGQYF.